These T cell receptor beta chains were read from a single sample in a study of Ad26.COV2.S vaccination and SARS-CoV-2 variants. Assay used: immunoSEQ multiplex PCR; TCRdb lists only in-frame clones, some missing. The profile shows approximately 420,000 clones, more than 85% of them singletons. Material: peripheral blood, obtained in a trial of Ad26.COV2.S vaccine versus placebo. These receptors came from a person aged 18-60 years who received the Ad26.COV2.S COVID-19 vaccine or a placebo. CDR3s include the opening cysteine and the closing phenylalanine or tryptophan. D genes are given only for firm matches. A clone size is listed for some rows: how often the clone was seen (once, few, many), or a class if it is expanded.

CDR3 length,V gene,D gene,clone size,J gene,CDR3 DNA,CDR3 protein
13,TRBV3-1/TRBV3-2,NA,NA,TRBJ1-1,TGTGCCAGCAGCCCAAATGTGCTCTCCGAAGCTTTCTTT,CASSPNVLSEAFF
16,TRBV3-1/TRBV3-2,TRBD1,NA,TRBJ1-2,TGTGCCAGCAGCCAAGAGAGGACAGGGATCGCCTATGGCTACACCTTC,CASSQERTGIAYGYTF
16,TRBV10-3,NA,NA,TRBJ2-7,TGTGCCATCAGTGAGTCGGGATGGCAGGGATCCTACGAGCAGTACTTC,CAISESGWQGSYEQYF
15,TRBV6-5,NA,NA,TRBJ1-6,TGTGCCAGCAACACAAGAAGCTCCTATAATTCACCCCTCCACTTT,CASNTRSSYNSPLHF
11,TRBV13,NA,NA,TRBJ2-5,TGTGCCAGCAGCCTCCAAGAGACCCAGTACTTC,CASSLQETQYF
15,TRBV7-9,TRBD1,few,TRBJ1-2,TGTGCCAGCAGCCCCCGGGACAGGGGGCGGAGTGGCTACACCTTC,CASSPRDRGRSGYTF
15,TRBV7-2,TRBD2,NA,TRBJ2-3,TGTGCCGCAGATCAAACGGGAGGGTACGGAGATACGCAGTATTTT,CAADQTGGYGDTQYF
13,TRBV10-3,NA,NA,TRBJ2-5,TGTGCCATCAGTGTAGCACTGGAGGAGACCCAGTACTTC,CAISVALEETQYF
16,TRBV6-6,TRBD2,NA,TRBJ2-4,TGTGCCAGCAGTCCGACTAGCGGGGGGACCCGAGAAATCGAGTACTTC,CASSPTSGGTREIEYF
14,TRBV5-1,NA,NA,TRBJ2-1,TGCGCCAGCAGCTTGGAAGTGGTCCGGGATGAGCAGTTCTTC,CASSLEVVRDEQFF
12,TRBV5-5,NA,once,TRBJ1-4,TGTGCCAGCAGCCCGCGGCATGAAAAACTGTTTTTT,CASSPRHEKLFF
15,TRBV7-2,TRBD1,NA,TRBJ1-2,TGTGCCAGCAGCGTATCCGGGACAGGGGTTATTGGCTACACCTTC,CASSVSGTGVIGYTF
17,TRBV11-3,TRBD1,NA,TRBJ1-5,TGTGCCAGCAGCTTAGTTGTTCGAGGGGGCAGGTTTCAGCCCCAGCATTTT,CASSLVVRGGRFQPQHF
12,TRBV18,NA,NA,TRBJ2-5,TGTGCCAGCTCACCTTCTTACCCGACCCAGTACTTC,CASSPSYPTQYF
14,TRBV5-1,NA,NA,TRBJ2-3,TGCGCCAGCAGCTCCTCAGGGACCCGGGATACGCAGTATTTT,CASSSSGTRDTQYF
14,TRBV7-2,NA,NA,TRBJ1-5,TGTGCCAGCAGCCGGGTCCTAGGCAATCAGCCCCAGCATTTT,CASSRVLGNQPQHF
15,TRBV6-6,NA,NA,TRBJ1-5,TGTGCCAGCAGTTACTCGAGTGCGGTCGGGGAGTCCCAGCATTTT,CASSYSSAVGESQHF
14,TRBV3-1/TRBV3-2,NA,NA,TRBJ2-7,TGTGCCAGCAGCCAAGTTATGGGAACCTACGAGCAGTACTTC,CASSQVMGTYEQYF
14,TRBV15,NA,NA,TRBJ1-2,TGTGCCACCAGCAGAGTGGGCCGGGACTATGGCTACACCTTC,CATSRVGRDYGYTF
13,TRBV19,NA,NA,TRBJ1-1,TGTGCCAGTAGTGGGGAGCTTCGGACTGAAGCTTTCTTT,CASSGELRTEAFF
13,TRBV3-1/TRBV3-2,NA,NA,TRBJ2-7,TGTGCCAGCAGCCAAGTTGTAGGGACTTTCCAGTACTTC,CASSQVVGTFQYF
13,TRBV7-6,NA,once,TRBJ2-7,TGTGCCAGCAGCTTCGACAGCACCTACGAGCAGTACTTC,CASSFDSTYEQYF
15,TRBV2,TRBD1,medium-sized,TRBJ1-4,TGTGCCAGCAGTGAAGAGAGGACAGGGCTTGAAAAACTGTTTTTT,CASSEERTGLEKLFF
14,TRBV11-3,NA,NA,TRBJ1-5,TGTGCCAGCAGCTTAGATTACCGCAATCAGCCCCAGCATTTT,CASSLDYRNQPQHF
15,TRBV19,NA,NA,TRBJ2-3,TGTGCCAGTAGTATTGGAGCTTGGGGCACAGATACGCAGTATTTT,CASSIGAWGTDTQYF
16,TRBV6-1,TRBD1,NA,TRBJ2-2,TGTGCCAGCAGTGATATCGGGACAGCGGTCTTCGGGGAGCTGTTTTTT,CASSDIGTAVFGELFF
13,TRBV14,NA,NA,TRBJ1-1,TGTGCCAGCAGCCAAGATAGGGCCGCTGGGGCTTTCTTT,CASSQDRAAGAFF
16,TRBV7-9,TRBD1,once,TRBJ1-4,TGTGCCAGCAGCCGCCCCGGCCGACAGGGAGGTGAAAAACTGTTTTTT,CASSRPGRQGGEKLFF
17,TRBV4-1,NA,NA,TRBJ1-3,TGCGCCAGCAGCCAAGGACTCAGGGGTAGCCGTGGAAACACCATATATTTT,CASSQGLRGSRGNTIYF
15,TRBV2,TRBD2,NA,TRBJ2-3,TGTGCCAGCACCGCGACTAGCGGGGGGGCTGATACGCAGTATTTT,CASTATSGGADTQYF
12,TRBV2,NA,NA,TRBJ1-6,TGTGCCAGCAGGACCTATAATTCACCCCTCCACTTT,CASRTYNSPLHF
14,TRBV4-1,TRBD1,NA,TRBJ1-2,TGCGCCAGCAGCCAAGGAACAGGGGGTAGTGGCTACACCTTC,CASSQGTGGSGYTF
15,TRBV4-1,NA,NA,TRBJ1-2,TGCGCCAGCAGCCAAGAAAAGGGGGAGGGTAGTGGCTACACCTTC,CASSQEKGEGSGYTF
21,TRBV4-1,TRBD2,once,TRBJ2-7,TGCGCCAGCTCCACCAGACTACAAGGACGGGGGGAGGTGGCAGACCTCTACGAGCAGTACTTC,CASSTRLQGRGEVADLYEQYF
13,TRBV11-2,NA,NA,TRBJ1-5,TGTGCCAGCAGCTTAGATGTCGATCAGCCCCAGCATTTT,CASSLDVDQPQHF
14,TRBV7-6,TRBD1,NA,TRBJ2-5,TGTGCCAGCAGCTTGGACAGGGTTATGGGGACCCAGTACTTC,CASSLDRVMGTQYF
13,TRBV13,TRBD1,NA,TRBJ1-2,TGTGCCAGCAGCTCGGGACAGGCCTATGGCTACACCTTC,CASSSGQAYGYTF
17,TRBV3-1/TRBV3-2,NA,NA,TRBJ1-6,TGTGCCAGCAGCCTCTCAGAAGGGGGGCCCTATAATTCACCCCTCCACTTT,CASSLSEGGPYNSPLHF
17,TRBV12-5,NA,NA,TRBJ1-3,TGTGCTAGTGGTTTGGGAGAAAGGAGGATGACTGGAAACACCATATATTTT,CASGLGERRMTGNTIYF
17,TRBV9,TRBD2,once,TRBJ2-6,TGTGCCAGCAGAGCGGGACTAGCGGGGCCTGGGGCCAACGTCCTGACTTTC,CASRAGLAGPGANVLTF
14,TRBV7-9,NA,NA,TRBJ1-2,TGTGCCAGCAGCTTAGGTCCAGGGTTCTATGGCTACACCTTC,CASSLGPGFYGYTF
13,TRBV5-1,NA,NA,TRBJ2-7,TGCGCCAGCAGCTTGGCGGGATCCCACGAGCAGTACTTC,CASSLAGSHEQYF
14,TRBV4-1,NA,NA,TRBJ1-4,TGCGCCAGCAGCGTGACAGTAACTAATGAAAAACTGTTTTTT,CASSVTVTNEKLFF
14,TRBV3-1/TRBV3-2,NA,NA,TRBJ2-5,TGTGCCAGCAGCCAAGATTCGGCAGGGTCGACCCAGTACTTC,CASSQDSAGSTQYF
15,TRBV11-1,NA,NA,TRBJ2-7,TGTGCCAGCAGCTTCACAGAGAGGGGCACCTACGAGCAGTACTTC,CASSFTERGTYEQYF
11,TRBV6-5,NA,NA,TRBJ2-5,TGTGCCAGCAGACATCAAGAGACCCAGTACTTC,CASRHQETQYF
15,TRBV29-1,NA,NA,TRBJ2-5,TGCAGCGTTGAAGTTCCGACATCGCCGGGGAAGACCCAGTACTTC,CSVEVPTSPGKTQYF
15,TRBV28,NA,once,TRBJ2-1,TGTGCCAGCAGTCCGACAGGAAGGCGGTTCAATGAGCAGTTCTTC,CASSPTGRRFNEQFF
14,TRBV5-1,TRBD2,NA,TRBJ2-7,TGCGCCAGCAGTCCGCGGGGGAGCTCCTACGAGCAGTACTTC,CASSPRGSSYEQYF
15,TRBV10-3,NA,few,TRBJ1-2,TGTGCCATCAGTGAGGTCAGGGAGACTAACTATGGCTACACCTTC,CAISEVRETNYGYTF
16,TRBV5-1,NA,NA,TRBJ2-3,TGCGCCAGCAGCTTGGGCGAAACCCCTAGCACAGATACGCAGTATTTT,CASSLGETPSTDTQYF
14,TRBV4-2,TRBD2,NA,TRBJ2-3,TGTGCCACCACTAGCGGGGGGGACACAGATACGCAGTATTTT,CATTSGGDTDTQYF
15,TRBV13,TRBD1,NA,TRBJ2-5,TGTGCCAGCAGCCATAACAGGGGGCTGGAGAAGACCCAGTACTTC,CASSHNRGLEKTQYF
14,TRBV10-3,NA,once,TRBJ1-1,TGTGCCATCAGTGGAGGAGGGGCGGGTACTGAAGCTTTCTTT,CAISGGGAGTEAFF
16,TRBV4-3,NA,NA,TRBJ2-7,TGCGCCAGCAGCCCTTCACCAGGAGGAGGGGTCCACGAGCAGTACTTC,CASSPSPGGGVHEQYF
18,TRBV7-2,TRBD2,NA,TRBJ2-7,TGTGCCAGCAGCTTAGTCAGCGGGGGGCTATCAAGCTCCTACGAGCAGTACTTC,CASSLVSGGLSSSYEQYF
15,TRBV9,NA,NA,TRBJ1-1,TGTGCCAGCAGCGTAGGACCCGGGCAGGGACCTGAAGCTTTCTTT,CASSVGPGQGPEAFF
16,TRBV7-8,NA,NA,TRBJ1-4,TGTGCCAGCAGCTTAGACACCGATGCAACTAATGAAAAACTGTTTTTT,CASSLDTDATNEKLFF
13,TRBV6-6,TRBD1,once,TRBJ1-5,TGTGCCAGCGGGACAGGGGAAGATCAGCCCCAGCATTTT,CASGTGEDQPQHF
15,TRBV7-7,NA,NA,TRBJ2-5,TGTGCCAGCAGCCCTCAAAGATCAGGGAAAGAGACCCAGTACTTC,CASSPQRSGKETQYF